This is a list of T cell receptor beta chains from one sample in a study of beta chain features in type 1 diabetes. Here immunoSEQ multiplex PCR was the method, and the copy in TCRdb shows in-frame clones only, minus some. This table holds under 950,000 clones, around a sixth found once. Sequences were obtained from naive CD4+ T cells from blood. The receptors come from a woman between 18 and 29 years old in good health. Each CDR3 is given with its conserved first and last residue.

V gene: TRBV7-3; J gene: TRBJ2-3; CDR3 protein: CASSPWGQDTDTQYF
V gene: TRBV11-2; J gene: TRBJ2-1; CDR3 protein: CASSTGLASVTEQFF
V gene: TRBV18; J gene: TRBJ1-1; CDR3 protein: CASSPTRGNPMNTEAFF
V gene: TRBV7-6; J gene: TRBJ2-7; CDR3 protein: CASSLGVTYEQYF
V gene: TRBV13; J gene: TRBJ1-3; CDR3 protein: CASSLVPPQQGTSGNTIYF
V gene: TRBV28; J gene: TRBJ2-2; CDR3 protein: CASSFQNGAGYTGELFF
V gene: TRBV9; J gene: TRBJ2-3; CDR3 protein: CASSAGGSPGTDTQYF
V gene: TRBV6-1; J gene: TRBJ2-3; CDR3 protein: CATGVGGGGTDTQYF
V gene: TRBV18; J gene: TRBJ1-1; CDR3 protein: CASSRSQADTEAFF
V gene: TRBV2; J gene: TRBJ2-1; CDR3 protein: CASSAILGQGAGEQFF
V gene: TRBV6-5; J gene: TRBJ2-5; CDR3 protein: CASRSGVGWETQYF
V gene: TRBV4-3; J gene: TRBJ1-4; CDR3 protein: CASSQGLGPEKLFF
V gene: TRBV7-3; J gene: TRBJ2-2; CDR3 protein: CASSRLAGDHGELFF
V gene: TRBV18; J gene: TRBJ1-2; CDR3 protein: CASSTREWNYGYTF